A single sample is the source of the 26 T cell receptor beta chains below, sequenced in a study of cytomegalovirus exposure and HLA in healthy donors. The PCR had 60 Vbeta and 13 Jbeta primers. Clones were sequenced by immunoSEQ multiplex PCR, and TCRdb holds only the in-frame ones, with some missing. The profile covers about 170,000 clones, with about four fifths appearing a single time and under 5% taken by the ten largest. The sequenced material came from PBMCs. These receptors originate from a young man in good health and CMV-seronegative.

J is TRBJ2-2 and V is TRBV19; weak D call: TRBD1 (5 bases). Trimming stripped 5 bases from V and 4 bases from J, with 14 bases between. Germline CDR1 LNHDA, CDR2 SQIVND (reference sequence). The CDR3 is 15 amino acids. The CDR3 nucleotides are TGTGCCAGTAGTCCCTACCGACAGTTCACCGGGGAGCTGTTTTTT. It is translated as CASSPYRQFTGELFF.

The chain's CDR3 is CASWVTGGLGTEAFF. CDR3 sequence (DNA): TGTGCCAGCTGGGTTACAGGGGGCTTGGGCACTGAAGCTTTCTTT. J is TRBJ1-1 and V is TRBV28; TRBD1 matches at 9 bases. Per germline, CDR1 MDHEN and CDR2 SYDVKM. After removal of 8 bases from V and 4 bases from J, the junction contained 11 bases not matched to a gene. This CDR3 has 15 amino acids.

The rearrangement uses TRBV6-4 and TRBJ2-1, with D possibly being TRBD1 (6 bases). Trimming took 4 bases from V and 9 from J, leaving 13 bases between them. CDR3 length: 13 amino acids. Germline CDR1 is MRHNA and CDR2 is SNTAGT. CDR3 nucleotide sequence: TGTGCCAGCAGTGTTGAACAGGGCTTTGAGCAGTTCTTC. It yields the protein CASSVEQGFEQFF.

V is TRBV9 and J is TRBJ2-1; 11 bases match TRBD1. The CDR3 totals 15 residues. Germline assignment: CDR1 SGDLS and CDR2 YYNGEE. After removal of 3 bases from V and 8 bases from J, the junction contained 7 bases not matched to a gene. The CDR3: CASSAGTGGGYEQFF. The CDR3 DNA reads TGTGCCAGCAGCGCCGGGACAGGGGGAGGTTATGAGCAGTTCTTC.

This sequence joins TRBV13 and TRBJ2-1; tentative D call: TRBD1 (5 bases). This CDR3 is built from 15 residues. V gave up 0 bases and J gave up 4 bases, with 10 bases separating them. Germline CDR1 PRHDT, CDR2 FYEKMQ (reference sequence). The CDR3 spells CASSLGQGIYNEQFF. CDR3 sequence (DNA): TGTGCCAGCAGCTTAGGTCAGGGCATTTACAATGAGCAGTTCTTC.

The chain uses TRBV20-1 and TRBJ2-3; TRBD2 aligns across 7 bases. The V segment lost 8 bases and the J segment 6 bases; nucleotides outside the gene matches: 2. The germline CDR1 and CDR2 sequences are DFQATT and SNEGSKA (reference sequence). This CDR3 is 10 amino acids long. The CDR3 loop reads CSTGGDTQYF. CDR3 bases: TGCAGTACCGGGGGGGATACGCAGTATTTT.

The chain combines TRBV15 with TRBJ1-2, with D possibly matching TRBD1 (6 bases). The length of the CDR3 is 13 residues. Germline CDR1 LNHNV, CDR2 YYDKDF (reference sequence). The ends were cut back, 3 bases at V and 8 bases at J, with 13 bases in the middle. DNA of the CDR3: TGTGCCACCAGCAGGAACAGGGATGGCGGCTACACCTTC. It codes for CATSRNRDGGYTF.

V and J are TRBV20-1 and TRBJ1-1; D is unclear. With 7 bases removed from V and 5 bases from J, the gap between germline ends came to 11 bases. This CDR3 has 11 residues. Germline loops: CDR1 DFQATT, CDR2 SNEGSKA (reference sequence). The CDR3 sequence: CSGYGQTEAFF. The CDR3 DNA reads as TGCAGTGGGTATGGGCAGACTGAAGCTTTCTTT.

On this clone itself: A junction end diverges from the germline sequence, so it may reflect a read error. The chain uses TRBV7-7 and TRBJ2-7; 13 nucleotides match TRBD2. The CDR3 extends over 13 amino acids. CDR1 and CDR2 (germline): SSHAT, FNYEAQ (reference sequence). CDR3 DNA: TGTGCTAGCAGCTTGGGACTAGCGGGGATCCAGTACTTC. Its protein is CASSLGLAGIQYF.

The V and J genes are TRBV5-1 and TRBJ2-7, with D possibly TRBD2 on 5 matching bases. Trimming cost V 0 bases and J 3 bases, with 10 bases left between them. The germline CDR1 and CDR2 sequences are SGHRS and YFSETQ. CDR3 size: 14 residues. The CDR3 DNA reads TGCGCCAGCAGCTTGGGGGGAGTAGGCTACGAGCAGTACTTC. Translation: CASSLGGVGYEQYF.

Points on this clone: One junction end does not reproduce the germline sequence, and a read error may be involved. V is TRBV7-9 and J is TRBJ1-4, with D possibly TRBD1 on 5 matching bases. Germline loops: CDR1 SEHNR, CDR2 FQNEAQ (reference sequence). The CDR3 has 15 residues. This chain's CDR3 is CSSTQGWGTNEKLFF. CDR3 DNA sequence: TGTTCCAGCACCCAGGGTTGGGGTACTAATGAAAAACTGTTTTTT.

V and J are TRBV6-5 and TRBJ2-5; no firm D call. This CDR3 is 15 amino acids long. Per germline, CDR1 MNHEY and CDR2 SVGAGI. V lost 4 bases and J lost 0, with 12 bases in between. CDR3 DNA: TGTGCCAGCAGTTTCCGTTGGGCGAACCAAGAGACCCAGTACTTC. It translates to CASSFRWANQETQYF.

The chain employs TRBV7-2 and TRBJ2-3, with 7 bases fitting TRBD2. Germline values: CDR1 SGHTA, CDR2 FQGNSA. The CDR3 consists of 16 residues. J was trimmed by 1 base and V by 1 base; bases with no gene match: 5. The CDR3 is CASSLVELAGTDTQYF. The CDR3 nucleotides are TGTGCCAGCAGCTTAGTAGAGCTAGCGGGCACAGATACGCAGTATTTT.

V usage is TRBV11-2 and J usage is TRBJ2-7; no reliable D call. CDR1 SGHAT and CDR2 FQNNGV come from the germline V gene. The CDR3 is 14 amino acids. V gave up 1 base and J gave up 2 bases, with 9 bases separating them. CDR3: CASSLVGQAYEQYF. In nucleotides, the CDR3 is TGTGCCAGCAGCTTAGTTGGTCAGGCCTACGAGCAGTACTTC.

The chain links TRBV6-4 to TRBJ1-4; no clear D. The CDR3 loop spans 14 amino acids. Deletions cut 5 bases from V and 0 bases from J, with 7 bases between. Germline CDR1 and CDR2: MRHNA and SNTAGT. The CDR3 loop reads CASSRSATNEKLFF. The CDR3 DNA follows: TGTGCCAGCAGTCGATCAGCAACTAATGAAAAACTGTTTTTT.

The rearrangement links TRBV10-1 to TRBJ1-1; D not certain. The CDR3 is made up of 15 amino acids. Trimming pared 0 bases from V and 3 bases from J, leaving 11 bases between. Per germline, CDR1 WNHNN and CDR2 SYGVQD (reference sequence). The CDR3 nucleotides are TGCGCCAGCAGTGAGTCTATTTCGGGTTACACTGAAGCTTTCTTT. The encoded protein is CASSESISGYTEAFF.

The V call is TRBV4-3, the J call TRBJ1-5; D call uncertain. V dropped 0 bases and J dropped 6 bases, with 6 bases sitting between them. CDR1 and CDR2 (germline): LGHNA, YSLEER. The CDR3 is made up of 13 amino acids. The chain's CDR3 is CASSQDMSQPQHF. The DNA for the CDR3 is TGCGCCAGCAGCCAAGACATGAGTCAGCCCCAGCATTTT.

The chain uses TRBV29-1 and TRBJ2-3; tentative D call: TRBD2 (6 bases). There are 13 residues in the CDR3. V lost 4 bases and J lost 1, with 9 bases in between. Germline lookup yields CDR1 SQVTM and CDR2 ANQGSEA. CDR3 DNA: TGCAGCGTTGGGCCGGGGGGCACAGATACGCAGTATTTT. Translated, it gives CSVGPGGTDTQYF.

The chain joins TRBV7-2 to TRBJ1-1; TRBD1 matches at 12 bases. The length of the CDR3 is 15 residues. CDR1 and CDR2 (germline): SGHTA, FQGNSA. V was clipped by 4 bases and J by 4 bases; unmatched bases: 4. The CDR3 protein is CASSSGQGAATEAFF. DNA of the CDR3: TGTGCCAGCAGCTCGGGACAGGGGGCTGCCACTGAAGCTTTCTTT.

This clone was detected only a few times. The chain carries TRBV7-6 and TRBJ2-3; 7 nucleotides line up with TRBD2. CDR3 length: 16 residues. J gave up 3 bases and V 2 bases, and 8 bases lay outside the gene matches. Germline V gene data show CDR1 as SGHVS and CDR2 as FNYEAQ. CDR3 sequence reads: CASSLIAVGGTDTQYF. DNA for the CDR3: TGTGCCAGCAGCTTAATAGCGGTGGGGGGGACAGATACGCAGTATTTT.

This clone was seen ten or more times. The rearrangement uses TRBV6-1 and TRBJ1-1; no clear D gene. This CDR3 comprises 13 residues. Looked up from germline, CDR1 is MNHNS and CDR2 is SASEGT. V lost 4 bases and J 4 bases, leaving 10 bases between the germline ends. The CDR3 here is CASSVGGGTEAFF. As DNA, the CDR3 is TGTGCCAGCAGTGTAGGAGGCGGCACTGAAGCTTTCTTT.

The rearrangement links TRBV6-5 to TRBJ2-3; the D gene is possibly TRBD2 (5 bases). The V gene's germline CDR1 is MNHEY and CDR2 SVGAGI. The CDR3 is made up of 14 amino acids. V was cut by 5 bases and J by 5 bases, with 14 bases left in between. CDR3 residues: CASSIGGVLDTQYF. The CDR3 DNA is TGTGCCAGCAGTATAGGAGGCGTTTTAGATACGCAGTATTTT.

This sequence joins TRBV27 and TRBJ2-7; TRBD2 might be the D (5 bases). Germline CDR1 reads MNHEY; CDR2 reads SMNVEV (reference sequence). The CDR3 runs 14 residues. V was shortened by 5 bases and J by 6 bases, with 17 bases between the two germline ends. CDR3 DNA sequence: TGTGCCAGCAGTCCTCGGGTCCAAGGGAGCGAGCAGTACTTC. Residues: CASSPRVQGSEQYF.

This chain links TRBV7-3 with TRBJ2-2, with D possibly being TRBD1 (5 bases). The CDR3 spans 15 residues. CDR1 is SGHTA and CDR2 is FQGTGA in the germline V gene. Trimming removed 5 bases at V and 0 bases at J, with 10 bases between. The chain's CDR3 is CASSTGPTNTGELFF. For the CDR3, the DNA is TGTGCCAGCAGCACAGGTCCTACGAACACCGGGGAGCTGTTTTTT.

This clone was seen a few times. CDR3 sequence reads: CASSQDIFPGGDSGNTIYF. The CDR3 DNA is TGCGCCAGCAGCCAAGATATATTTCCAGGAGGGGACTCTGGAAACACCATATATTTT. The chain recombines TRBV4-1 with TRBJ1-3; TRBD1 might be the D (5 bases). This CDR3 has 19 residues. Trimming shortened V by 0 bases and J by 0 bases, and 18 bases separated the two germline ends. Germline-derived CDR1 and CDR2 are MGHRA and YSYEKL.

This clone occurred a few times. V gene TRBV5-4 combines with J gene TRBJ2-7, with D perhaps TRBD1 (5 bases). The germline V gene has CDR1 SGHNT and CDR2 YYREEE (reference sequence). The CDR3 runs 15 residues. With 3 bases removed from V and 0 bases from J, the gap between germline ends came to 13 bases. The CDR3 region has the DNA TGTGCCAGCAGCTGGGGCGGTATCAGCTCCTACGAGCAGTACTTC. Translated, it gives CASSWGGISSYEQYF.